This is a list of T cell receptor beta chains from one sample in a study of control samples from healthy donors and cancer patients. The repertoire was sequenced with immunoSEQ multiplex PCR; TCRdb's copy has only in-frame clones and lacks some. The table shows about 140,000 clones, with roughly 94% occurring only once. The source material was blood. The origin of the receptors is a man aged 40-49 years in good health. Each CDR3 is given with its conserved first and last residue. The D gene is left open where the match is weak. Clone size is shown for a subset of rows, as once, few, many or a class of expanded clone.

J gene,V gene,clone size,D gene,CDR3 protein,CDR3 DNA
TRBJ1-5,TRBV7-9,.,.,CASGTEGNQPQHF,TGTGCCAGCGGTACAGAGGGCAATCAGCCCCAGCATTTT
TRBJ2-1,TRBV24-1,.,.,CATSAPGGRSYNEQFF,TGTGCCACCAGTGCCCCTGGGGGGCGCTCCTACAATGAGCAGTTCTTC
TRBJ1-2,TRBV7-8,once,.,CASSATGYGYTF,TGTGCCAGCAGCGCAACAGGCTATGGCTACACCTTC
TRBJ2-1,TRBV5-6,once,.,CASSSGPPEQFF,TGTGCCAGCAGCTCGGGGCCCCCTGAGCAGTTCTTC
TRBJ2-2,TRBV7-7,few,.,CASSLDGSSASGELFF,TGTGCTAGCAGCTTAGACGGGTCGTCGGCGTCCGGGGAGCTGTTTTTT
TRBJ1-4,TRBV2,.,TRBD1,CASRDRANEKLFF,TGTGCCAGCCGGGACAGGGCAAATGAAAAACTGTTTTTT
TRBJ1-1,TRBV15,.,.,CATTQGRSDTEAFF,TGTGCCACCACACAGGGAAGGTCGGACACTGAAGCTTTCTTT
TRBJ1-6,TRBV6-6,.,.,CASSYQSPLHF,TGTGCCAGCAGTTACCAAAGCCCCCTCCACTTT
TRBJ2-2,TRBV5-1,.,.,CASTGVKAGELFF,TGCGCCAGCACAGGGGTAAAGGCCGGGGAGCTGTTTTTT
TRBJ2-7,TRBV30,.,TRBD1,CAWSVLGQGEQYF,TGTGCCTGGAGTGTATTGGGACAGGGGGAGCAGTACTTC
TRBJ1-1,TRBV28,.,.,CASWGVANTEAFF,TGTGCCAGCTGGGGAGTGGCGAACACTGAAGCTTTCTTT
TRBJ1-3,TRBV4-1,.,.,CASSHGQQSSSGNTIYF,TGCGCCAGCAGCCACGGACAGCAAAGTAGTTCTGGAAACACCATATATTTT
TRBJ1-5,TRBV6-5,.,.,CASSVGNYQPQHF,TGTGCCAGCAGCGTCGGGAATTATCAGCCCCAGCATTTT
TRBJ2-1,TRBV7-9,.,TRBD2,CASSLTTSGSRNEQFF,TGTGCCAGCAGCTTAACAACTAGCGGGAGTAGAAATGAGCAGTTCTTC
TRBJ2-3,TRBV5-1,.,.,CASSLSLAADTQYF,TGCGCCAGCAGCTTGTCTCTAGCTGCAGATACGCAGTATTTT
TRBJ2-3,TRBV4-3,.,.,CASSQDRGKDTQYF,TGCGCCAGCAGCCAAGACAGGGGAAAAGATACGCAGTATTTT
TRBJ2-2,TRBV9,.,.,CASSSLGAGGVGDTGELFF,TGTGCCAGCAGCTCCCTCGGGGCAGGGGGGGTAGGCGACACCGGGGAGCTGTTTTTT
TRBJ2-7,TRBV4-1,.,TRBD1,CASSQPGQGSEQYF,TGCGCCAGCAGCCAACCGGGACAGGGGTCCGAGCAGTACTTC
TRBJ2-7,TRBV5-6,.,.,CASSLGYEQYF,TGTGCCAGCAGCTTGGGTTACGAGCAGTACTTC
TRBJ1-5,TRBV28,.,TRBD1,CASSLDRGNQPQHF,TGTGCCAGCAGCCTGGACAGGGGGAATCAGCCCCAGCATTTT
TRBJ2-1,TRBV4-2,.,.,CASSQVLSVTGYNEQFF,TGTGCCAGCAGCCAAGTATTAAGCGTTACGGGATACAATGAGCAGTTCTTC
TRBJ2-2,TRBV9,.,TRBD1,CASSVAQGAAGELFF,TGTGCCAGCAGCGTAGCACAGGGGGCAGCCGGGGAGCTGTTTTTT
TRBJ2-7,TRBV10-3,once,TRBD2,CAISESWGLLSYEQYF,TGTGCCATCAGTGAGTCCTGGGGACTACTCTCCTACGAGCAGTACTTC
TRBJ2-1,TRBV28,.,.,CASSANRGNEQFF,TGTGCCAGCAGTGCTAACCGGGGGAATGAGCAGTTCTTC
TRBJ1-3,TRBV4-3,.,.,CASSQGGGAGNTIYF,TGCGCCAGCAGCCAAGGGGGAGGGGCTGGAAACACCATATATTTT
TRBJ2-1,TRBV29-1,.,TRBD2,CSPGLAGIPHPYNEQFF,TGCAGCCCTGGACTAGCGGGCATCCCTCACCCCTACAATGAGCAGTTCTTC
TRBJ2-3,TRBV10-3,.,TRBD1,CAIRRQGPRTDTQYF,TGTGCCATCAGGAGACAGGGGCCCCGCACAGATACGCAGTATTTT
TRBJ1-4,TRBV4-3,.,TRBD1,CASSQDRGLNEKLFF,TGCGCCAGCAGCCAAGATAGGGGGCTCAATGAAAAACTGTTTTTT
TRBJ1-5,TRBV5-6,.,TRBD1,CASSSGTGVNQPQHF,TGTGCCAGCAGCTCGGGGACAGGGGTCAATCAGCCCCAGCATTTT
TRBJ2-5,TRBV5-6,.,.,CASSLAKRRRGETQYF,TGTGCCAGCAGCTTGGCCAAGCGGCGGAGGGGGGAGACCCAGTACTTC
TRBJ1-3,TRBV6-6,.,.,CASSYVNTIYF,TGTGCCAGCAGTTACGTAAACACCATATATTTT
TRBJ2-1,TRBV6-6,once,.,CASSLRLASRFYNEQFF,TGTGCCAGCAGTCTCCGCTTAGCTTCCCGTTTCTACAATGAGCAGTTCTTC
TRBJ2-1,TRBV29-1,.,TRBD1,CSVTTGGGRNEQFF,TGCAGCGTTACGACAGGGGGAGGAAGGAATGAGCAGTTCTTC
TRBJ1-3,TRBV6-6,.,.,CASSYGRGSDTIYF,TGTGCCAGCAGTTACGGCAGGGGCAGCGACACCATATATTTT
TRBJ2-3,TRBV4-2,.,TRBD2,CASSQGLAGSTDTQYF,TGTGCCAGCAGCCAGGGACTAGCGGGTTCTACAGATACGCAGTATTTT
TRBJ2-5,TRBV11-2,.,.,CASSFFTGFQETQYF,TGTGCCAGCAGCTTTTTTACAGGCTTCCAAGAGACCCAGTACTTC
TRBJ1-3,TRBV5-6,.,TRBD1,CASSSSGTGSIGNTIYF,TGTGCCAGCAGCTCCTCCGGGACAGGGAGTATTGGAAACACCATATATTTT
TRBJ1-2,TRBV12-3/TRBV12-4,.,.,CASSEGPFGYTF,TGTGCCAGCAGTGAGGGCCCCTTTGGCTACACCTTC
TRBJ2-1,TRBV5-4,.,TRBD1,CASSLWRTGGDEQFF,TGTGCCAGCAGCTTGTGGCGGACAGGGGGCGATGAGCAGTTCTTC
TRBJ2-5,TRBV12-5,.,.,CASGPRLGETQYF,TGTGCTAGTGGTCCCAGACTAGGGGAGACCCAGTACTTC
TRBJ1-1,TRBV7-3,once,TRBD1,CASSSGTVSEAFF,TGTGCCAGCAGCTCAGGGACAGTCTCTGAAGCTTTCTTT
TRBJ2-5,TRBV11-2,.,.,CASRRGAIGETQYF,TGTGCCAGCAGAAGGGGTGCTATAGGGGAGACCCAGTACTTC
TRBJ1-2,TRBV4-1,.,TRBD1,CASSQGRGQGTNGYTF,TGCGCCAGCAGCCAAGGGCGGGGACAGGGGACTAATGGCTACACCTTC
TRBJ2-7,TRBV5-1,.,TRBD1,CASSTRDSVSTYEQYF,TGCGCCAGCAGCACACGGGACAGCGTATCAACCTACGAGCAGTACTTC
TRBJ1-2,TRBV7-9,once,.,CASSVQGDYGYTF,TGTGCCAGCAGCGTACAGGGAGACTATGGCTACACCTTC
TRBJ2-4,TRBV5-1,once,.,CASSGGTAKTLAKNIQYF,TGCGCCAGCAGCGGCGGGACAGCAAAAACCCTAGCCAAAAACATTCAGTACTTC
TRBJ2-5,TRBV2,.,.,CAIPGTQETQYF,TGTGCCATCCCCGGGACACAAGAGACCCAGTACTTC
TRBJ2-7,TRBV13,once,.,CASSEGTYEQYF,TGTGCCAGCAGCGAGGGGACCTACGAGCAGTACTTC
TRBJ1-5,TRBV19,.,TRBD1,CASSTYTPGQVVNQPQHF,TGTGCCAGTAGTACCTACACACCGGGACAGGTTGTCAATCAGCCCCAGCATTTT